A single sample is the source of the 15 T cell receptor beta chains below, sequenced in a study of blood T cell repertoires in COVID-19. Sequencing used immunoSEQ multiplex PCR; TCRdb keeps in-frame clones, though not all of them. This sample carries roughly 140,000 clones, over 80% of them seen once, and the ten largest clones take about 1.7%. Sequenced: peripheral blood. These receptors all come from a woman aged 50 to 65 with acute or convalescent COVID-19.

The rearrangement uses TRBV28 and TRBJ1-1; TRBD1 is a possible D gene (6 bases). The CDR3 sequence is 13 residues long. The V end was cut by 5 bases, the J end by 4 bases, with 11 bases between. The germline V gene has CDR1 MDHEN and CDR2 SYDVKM. The chain's CDR3 is CASSRGISTEAFF. The CDR3 nucleotides read TGTGCCAGCAGTAGGGGGATAAGCACTGAAGCTTTCTTT.

CDR3 nucleotide sequence: TGTGCCAGTAAAACCGGGGGTTACAATGAGCAGTTCTTC. Residues: CASKTGGYNEQFF. The chain links TRBV19 to TRBJ2-1, with TRBD2 as a possible D gene (6 bases). This CDR3 is 13 amino acids long. CDR1 LNHDA and CDR2 SQIVND come from the germline V gene (reference sequence). V was pared by 7 bases and J by 4 bases, with 11 bases between.

In this sample, this clone turned up once. V and J are TRBV5-3 and TRBJ1-2, with 8 bases lining up with TRBD1. TRBV5-3 is known as an ORF, though its function is uncertain. The J segment lost 4 bases and the V segment lost 0 bases, leaving 8 bases of the junction unmatched. The CDR3 is 16 amino acids. The CDR3 protein is CARSLVGTGLAYGYTF. CDR3 nucleotide sequence: TGTGCCAGAAGCTTGGTAGGGACAGGCCTGGCCTATGGCTACACCTTC.

In regard to this clone: This CDR3 is also generated by other DNA sequences in the sample. The chain has TRBV5-1 and TRBJ1-1, with TRBD1 matching 7 bases. The V gene end was trimmed by 0 bases and the J gene end by 5 bases; junction bases not matched to a gene: 7. The length of the CDR3 is 15 residues. Germline CDR1 reads SGHRS; CDR2 reads YFSETQ. The CDR3 reads CASSLAGQEGTEAFF. The CDR3 DNA is TGCGCCAGCAGCTTGGCTGGACAGGAGGGAACTGAAGCTTTCTTT.

The gene calls are TRBV19 and TRBJ2-1, with D possibly TRBD1 on 5 matching bases. Trimming stripped 6 bases from V and 8 bases from J, with 11 bases between. The CDR3 totals 12 residues. Germline V gene lookup returns CDR1 LNHDA and CDR2 SQIVND (reference sequence). DNA of the CDR3: TGTGCCAGTAGCGAAGGGGATTATGAGCAGTTCTTC. The encoded protein is CASSEGDYEQFF.

The chain carries TRBV5-1 and TRBJ2-1; possibly TRBD2 for D (6 bases). The CDR3 loop spans 14 amino acids. V lost 1 base and J 6 bases, leaving 11 bases between the germline ends. Germline-derived CDR1 and CDR2 are SGHRS and YFSETQ. The CDR3 DNA sequence: TGCGCCAGCAGCTTGTCCCAGGGAGGCAATGAGCAGTTCTTC. Translation: CASSLSQGGNEQFF.

The gene calls are TRBV16 and TRBJ2-1, with TRBD2 as a possible D gene (5 bases). CDR1 and CDR2 (germline): KGHSY, FQNENV. The V gene lost 1 base and the J gene lost 5 bases, with 12 bases spanning the gap. The CDR3 extends over 15 amino acids. The CDR3 protein is CASSQFVATDNEQFF. In DNA form, the CDR3 reads TGTGCCAGCAGCCAATTTGTAGCGACCGACAATGAGCAGTTCTTC.

The chain links TRBV2 to TRBJ1-2; D is unresolved. Looked up from germline, CDR1 is SNHLY and CDR2 is FYNNEI. Trimming removed 10 bases at V and 7 bases at J, with 19 bases between. This CDR3 has 13 amino acids. This CDR3 is CATHGGSGSGYTF. The CDR3 coding sequence is TGTGCCACCCACGGCGGCAGCGGAAGTGGCTACACCTTC.

The chain employs TRBV3-1 (or the pseudogene TRBV3-2) and TRBJ1-1, with unresolved D. The germline V gene has CDR1 LGHDT and CDR2 YNNKEL (reference sequence). CDR3 length: 15 residues. The ends were cut back, 0 bases at V and 1 base at J, with 9 bases in the middle. The CDR3 loop is CASSQDSRRNTEAFF. As DNA, the CDR3 is TGTGCCAGCAGCCAAGATAGTAGGAGGAACACTGAAGCTTTCTTT.

The J gene is TRBJ2-5, the V gene TRBV5-7, with D perhaps TRBD2 (7 bases). TRBV5-7 is labeled an ORF, and its function is uncertain. This CDR3 has 18 amino acids. V gave up 4 bases and J gave up 4 bases, with 26 bases separating them. The CDR3 region is CASSLTLGGREAGETQYF. CDR3 nucleotides: TGTGCCAGCAGCCTGACTCTGGGGGGGCGCGAGGCTGGAGAGACCCAGTACTTC.

Here the CDR3 DNA reads TGCGCCAGCAGCTTGGAATTAGGGGCCAGCTCCTCTGGGGCCAACGTCCTGACTTTC. Its protein is CASSLELGASSSGANVLTF. The chain has TRBV5-1 and TRBJ2-6; a possible D gene is TRBD1 (5 bases). V was shortened by 0 bases and J by 0 bases, with 16 bases between the two germline ends. Looked up from germline, CDR1 is SGHRS and CDR2 is YFSETQ. This CDR3 spans 19 amino acids.

The chain links TRBV27 to TRBJ1-4; unclear D gene. This CDR3 spans 16 amino acids. Germline values: CDR1 MNHEY, CDR2 SMNVEV (reference sequence). Between the trimmed V and J ends, which lost 3 bases and 0 bases, there was a span of 11 bases. The CDR3 is CASSLKATATNEKLFF. The CDR3 coding sequence is TGTGCCAGCAGTTTGAAAGCGACTGCAACTAATGAAAAACTGTTTTTT.

The genes are TRBV7-8 and TRBJ1-5; TRBD1 matches at 8 bases. CDR3 length: 15 amino acids. The ends lost 5 bases at V and 7 bases at J; junction bases unmatched: 10. The germline V gene encodes CDR1 SGHVS and CDR2 FQNEAQ. As DNA, the CDR3 is TGTGCCAGCAGCCCGGACAGGGCCTTCATGCAGCCCCAGCATTTT. As protein: CASSPDRAFMQPQHF.

The CDR3 loop is CATSGGWASGSADTQYF. CDR3 coding DNA: TGTGCCACCAGCGGTGGTTGGGCTAGCGGGAGTGCAGATACGCAGTATTTT. The chain links TRBV15 to TRBJ2-3; 10 nucleotides match TRBD2. The junction had 12 bases not matched to a gene; V was cut back by 5 bases and J by 4 bases. The CDR3 length is 17 residues. The germline V gene has CDR1 LNHNV and CDR2 YYDKDF (reference sequence).

This chain connects TRBV7-9 to TRBJ1-2, with D possibly matching TRBD1 (6 bases). This CDR3 has 13 residues. Germline V gene data show CDR1 as SEHNR and CDR2 as FQNEAQ (reference sequence). Trimming removed 8 bases at V and 5 bases at J, with 15 bases between. Here the CDR3 reads CASSRTESYGYTF. In DNA form, the CDR3 reads TGTGCCAGCTCGCGGACAGAGAGTTATGGCTACACCTTC.